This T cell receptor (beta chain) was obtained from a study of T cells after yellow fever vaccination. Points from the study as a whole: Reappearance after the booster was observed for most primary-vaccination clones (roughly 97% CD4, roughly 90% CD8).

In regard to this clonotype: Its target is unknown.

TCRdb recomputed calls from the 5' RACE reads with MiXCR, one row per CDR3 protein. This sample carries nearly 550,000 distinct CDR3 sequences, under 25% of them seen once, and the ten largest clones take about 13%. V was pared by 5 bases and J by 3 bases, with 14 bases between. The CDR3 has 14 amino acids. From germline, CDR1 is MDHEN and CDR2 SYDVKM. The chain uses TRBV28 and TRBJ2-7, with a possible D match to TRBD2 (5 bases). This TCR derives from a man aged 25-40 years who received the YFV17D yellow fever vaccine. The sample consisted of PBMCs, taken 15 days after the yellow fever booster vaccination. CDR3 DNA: TGTGCCAGCAGTCGAACCAGGACTGGCTACGAGCAGTACTTC. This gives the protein CASSRTRTGYEQYF.